This T cell receptor beta chain was captured by sequencing in a study of OX40 agonist ivuxolimab in advanced cancers. Study information: The dose of intravenous ivuxolimab that patients received every 2 weeks ranged from 0.01 to 10 mg/kg.

Produced via immunoSEQ multiplex PCR; TCRdb's table is partial and in-frame only. This sample has approximately 90,000 clones; approximately 85% occur once, and the top ten carry about 4.1%. This CDR3 is 18 amino acids long. With V trimmed by 0 bases and J by 4 bases, 10 bases remained unmatched. Germline CDR1 reads LGHNA; CDR2 reads YSLEER. This sequence originates from an adult with an advanced solid tumor such as melanoma, head and neck, liver or kidney cancer. The sample consisted of CD4+ or CD8+ T cells sorted from blood, taken in a trial of the OX40 agonist ivuxolimab. This chain connects TRBV4-3 to TRBJ2-1, with TRBD1 identical over 9 bases. The CDR3 is CASSQEIQGAGMYNEQFF. The CDR3, as DNA: TGCGCCAGCAGCCAAGAAATACAGGGGGCGGGAATGTACAATGAGCAGTTCTTC.